Included here is one TCR beta chain sequence, with context. Its antigen is unidentified. Random-hexamer reverse transcription was applied to roughly 0.5 to 1 ug RNA. With immunoSEQ multiplex PCR, TCR beta CDR3 was amplified across 54 Vbeta and 13 Jbeta. MiXCR, applied by TCRdb to the immunoSEQ multiplex PCR reads, yields one record per CDR3 protein. The table shows 180,000 or so distinct CDR3 sequences, with around 94% occurring only once. The CDR3 has 12 amino acids. Per germline, CDR1 SGHTA and CDR2 FQGNSA. V was trimmed by 1 base and J by 10 bases, leaving 10 bases between them. The data are from a study of CD8 T cells in Susac syndrome. General study results and limits: A relatively small number of individuals underwent TCR sequencing and HLA analysis.

This rearrangement joins TRBV7-2 to TRBJ1-1, with D perhaps TRBD1 (5 bases). The receptor's source is a human donor in good health. Sequencing was done on a sample of CD4+ T cells from PBMCs. This CDR3 reads CASSLDLGGAFF. In DNA, the CDR3 is TGTGCCAGCAGCTTAGATCTGGGGGGAGCTTTCTTT.